This T cell receptor beta chain derives from a study of beta chain features in type 1 diabetes. Study-wide findings and caveats: Across patients, naive, central memory and Treg TCRB repertoires exhibited apparently greater similarity than was observed across healthy donors. Over-representation of high TCR-expressing cells was a possible consequence of cDNA sequencing.

As every portion of the isolated RNA was reverse transcribed, the sequencing read expressed TCRB transcripts. Using immunoSEQ multiplex PCR, the repertoire was profiled, and TCRdb retains in-frame clones only, with some absent. In the table there are about 40,000 clones, roughly 50% of which are singletons. This clone occurred once. Its specificity is not known. The sequencing input was central memory CD4+ T cells from blood. This receptor was obtained from a woman between 18 and 29 years old in good health.

CDR3 DNA sequence: TGTGCCAGCACCGAAAGGACAGGGCGCAATCAGCCCCAGCATTTT. As protein: CASTERTGRNQPQHF. The chain combines TRBV6-1 with TRBJ1-5; 8 bases agree with TRBD1. J gave up 2 bases and V 7 bases, and 7 bases lay outside the gene matches. The CDR3 has 15 residues. Germline loops: CDR1 MNHNS, CDR2 SASEGT.